The present T cell receptor beta chain was sequenced within a study of blood T cells in healthy people across ages. On this clonotype: As yet, its antigen is unknown.

There were healthy Caucasian individuals from Russia, aged about 6 to 100, serving as donors. Each donor gave around 9.3 milliliters of peripheral blood. Germline assignment: CDR1 MDHEN and CDR2 SYDVKM. The CDR3 consists of 12 residues. V was shortened by 6 bases and J by 2 bases, with 7 bases between the two germline ends. Using a J-beta primer mix together with a sample-barcoded 5' primer, a second PCR was run for roughly 6 to 12 cycles. Using its own MiXCR run on the 5' RACE reads, TCRdb lists one record per CDR3 protein. The table lists about 700,000 distinct CDR3 sequences, roughly 32% of them singletons. General observations from the study: Measured against age, TCR beta diversity per million T cells decreased in a roughly linear manner.

This TCR was recovered from a woman of 80 years or more in good health. This chain connects TRBV28 to TRBJ2-5; D not certain. Sequenced input: blood. The chain's CDR3 is CASRSNQETQYF. CDR3 coding DNA: TGTGCCAGCAGGAGCAATCAAGAGACCCAGTACTTC.